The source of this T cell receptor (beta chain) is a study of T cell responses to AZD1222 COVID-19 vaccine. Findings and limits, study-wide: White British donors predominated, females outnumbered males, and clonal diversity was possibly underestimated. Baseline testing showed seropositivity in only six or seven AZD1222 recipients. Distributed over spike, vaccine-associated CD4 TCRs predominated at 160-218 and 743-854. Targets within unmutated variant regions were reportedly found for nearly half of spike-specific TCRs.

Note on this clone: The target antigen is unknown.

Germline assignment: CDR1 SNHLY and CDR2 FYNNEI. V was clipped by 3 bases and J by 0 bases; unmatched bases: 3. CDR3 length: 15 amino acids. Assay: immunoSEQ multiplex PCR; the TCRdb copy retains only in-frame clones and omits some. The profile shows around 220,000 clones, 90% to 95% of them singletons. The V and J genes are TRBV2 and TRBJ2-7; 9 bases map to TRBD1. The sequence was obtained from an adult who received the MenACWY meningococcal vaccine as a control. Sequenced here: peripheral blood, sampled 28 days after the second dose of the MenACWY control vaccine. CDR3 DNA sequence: TGTGCCAGCAGTGACGGACAGGGGTACTCCTACGAGCAGTACTTC. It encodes CASSDGQGYSYEQYF.